This T cell receptor beta chain was captured in a study of T cells in Graves' hyperthyroidism and ophthalmopathy. The CDR3 is 14 residues long. CDR1 and CDR2 from the germline V gene are MDHEN and SYDVKM. The trim removed 5 bases at V and 4 bases at J, leaving 4 bases unmatched. There were TCR beta CDR3 regions amplified from RNA transcripts. The TCR CDR3 was amplified in a first-round RT-PCR using the HTBI primer set. TCRdb re-called the multiplex PCR reads with MiXCR, one entry per CDR3 protein. The table has under 400,000 distinct CDR3 sequences, roughly 13% seen once. Study-wide points: Expanded thyroid clonotypes (above 0.001) were mostly also found in blood. Ophthalmopathy, which appeared later, was predicted by the model a median roughly 6.5 months before onset.

Hyperthyroidism, newly diagnosed and lasting under 2 months, affected patients aged 18 to 65. PBMCs were derived from about 10 ml fresh peripheral blood. This clonotype was counted many times. Its antigen remains unknown. This chain joins TRBV28 and TRBJ2-7; 11 bases align to TRBD2. The receptor's source is a woman under 30 with Graves' hyperthyroidism. The sample was blood. CDR3 residues: CASSPGTSGYEQYF. CDR3 in DNA: TGTGCCAGCAGTCCCGGGACTAGCGGTTACGAGCAGTACTTC.